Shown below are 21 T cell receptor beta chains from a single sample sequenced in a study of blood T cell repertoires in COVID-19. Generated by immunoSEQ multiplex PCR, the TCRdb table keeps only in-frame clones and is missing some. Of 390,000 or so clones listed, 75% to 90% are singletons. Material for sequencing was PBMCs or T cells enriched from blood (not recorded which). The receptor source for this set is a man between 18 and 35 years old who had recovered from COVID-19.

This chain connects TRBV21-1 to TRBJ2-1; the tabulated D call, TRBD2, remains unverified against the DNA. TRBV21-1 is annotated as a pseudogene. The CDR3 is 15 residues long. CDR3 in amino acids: CASSTVRGSWNEQFF. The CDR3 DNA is TGTGCCAGCAGTACCGTTCGGGGTTCTTGGAATGAGCAGTTCTTC.

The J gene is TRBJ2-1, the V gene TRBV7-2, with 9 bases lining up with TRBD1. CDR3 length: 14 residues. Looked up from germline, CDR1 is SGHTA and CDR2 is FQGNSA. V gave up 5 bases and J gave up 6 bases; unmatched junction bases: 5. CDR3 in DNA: TGTGCCAGCAGCGCGGGACAGGGTAGCAATGAGCAGTTCTTC. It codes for CASSAGQGSNEQFF.

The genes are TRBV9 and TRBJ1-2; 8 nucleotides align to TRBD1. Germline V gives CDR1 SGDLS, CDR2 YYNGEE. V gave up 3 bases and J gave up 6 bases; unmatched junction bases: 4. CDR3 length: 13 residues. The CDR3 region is CASSAGQGNGYTF. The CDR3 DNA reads TGTGCCAGCAGCGCAGGACAGGGTAATGGCTACACCTTC.

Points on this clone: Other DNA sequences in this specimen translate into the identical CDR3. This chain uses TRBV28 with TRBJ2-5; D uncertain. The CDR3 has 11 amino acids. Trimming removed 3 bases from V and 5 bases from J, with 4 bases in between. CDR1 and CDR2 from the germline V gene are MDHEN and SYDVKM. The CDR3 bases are TGTGCCAGCAGTTTGCGGGAGACCCAGTACTTC. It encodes CASSLRETQYF.

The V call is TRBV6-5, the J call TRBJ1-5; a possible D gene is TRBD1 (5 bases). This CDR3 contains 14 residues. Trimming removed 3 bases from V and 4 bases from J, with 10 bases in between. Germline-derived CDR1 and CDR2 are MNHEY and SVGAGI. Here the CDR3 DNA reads TGTGCCAGCAGTTATACAGGTATTAATCAGCCCCAGCATTTT. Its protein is CASSYTGINQPQHF.

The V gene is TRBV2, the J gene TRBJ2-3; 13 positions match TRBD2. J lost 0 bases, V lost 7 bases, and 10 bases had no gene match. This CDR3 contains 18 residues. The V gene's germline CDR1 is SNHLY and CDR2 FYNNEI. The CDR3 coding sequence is TGTGCCAGCATGGCGGGGACTAGCGGGGCTACTAGCACAGATACGCAGTATTTT. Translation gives CASMAGTSGATSTDTQYF. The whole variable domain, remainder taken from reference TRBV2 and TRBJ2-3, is EPEVTQTPSHQVTQMGQEVILRCVPISNHLYFYWYRQILGQKVEFLVSFYNNEISEKSEIFDDQFSVERPDGSNFTLKIRSTKLEDSAMYFCASMAGTSGATSTDTQYFGPGTRLTVL.

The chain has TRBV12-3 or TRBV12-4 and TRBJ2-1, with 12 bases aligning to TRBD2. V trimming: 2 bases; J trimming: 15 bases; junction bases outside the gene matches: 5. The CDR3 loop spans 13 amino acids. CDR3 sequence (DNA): TGTGCCAGCAGTTTAAAGGGGACTAGCGGGTCGTTCTTC. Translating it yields CASSLKGTSGSFF.

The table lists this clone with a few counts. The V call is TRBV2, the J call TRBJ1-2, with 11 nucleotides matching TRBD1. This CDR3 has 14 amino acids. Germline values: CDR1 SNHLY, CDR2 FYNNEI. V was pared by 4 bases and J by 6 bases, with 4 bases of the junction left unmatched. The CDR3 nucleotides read TGTGCCAGCAGTGGGACAGGGGGCGAAGATGGCTACACCTTC. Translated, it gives CASSGTGGEDGYTF.

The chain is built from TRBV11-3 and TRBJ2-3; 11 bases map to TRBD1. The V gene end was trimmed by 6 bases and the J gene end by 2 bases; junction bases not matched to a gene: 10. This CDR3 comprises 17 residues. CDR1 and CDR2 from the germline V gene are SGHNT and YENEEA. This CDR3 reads CASSKDRGLLFTDTQYF. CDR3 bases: TGTGCCAGCAGTAAGGACAGGGGGCTTCTGTTCACAGATACGCAGTATTTT.

The CDR3 coding sequence is TGTGCCAGTAAGACAGGGGCAAGCAATCAGCCCCAGCATTTT. Protein: CASKTGASNQPQHF. The chain is built from TRBV19 and TRBJ1-5; 8 bases are shared with TRBD1. V shed 7 bases and J 1 base; nucleotides not matched to a gene: 3. CDR1 and CDR2 (germline): LNHDA, SQIVND (reference sequence). This CDR3 has 14 amino acids.

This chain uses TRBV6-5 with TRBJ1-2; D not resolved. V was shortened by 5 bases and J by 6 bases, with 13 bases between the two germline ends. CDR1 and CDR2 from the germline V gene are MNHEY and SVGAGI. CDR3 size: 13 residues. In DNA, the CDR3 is TGTGCCAGCAGTCCATTCATGGCTCATGGCTACACCTTC. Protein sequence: CASSPFMAHGYTF.

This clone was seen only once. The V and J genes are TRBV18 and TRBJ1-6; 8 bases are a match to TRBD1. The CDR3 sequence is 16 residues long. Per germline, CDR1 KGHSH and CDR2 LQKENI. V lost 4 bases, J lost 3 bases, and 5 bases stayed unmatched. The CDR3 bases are TGTGCCAGCTCACGACAGGGGCCCAACTATAATTCACCCCTCCACTTT. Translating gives CASSRQGPNYNSPLHF. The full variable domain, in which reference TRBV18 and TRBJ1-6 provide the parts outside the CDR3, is NAGVMQNPRHLVRRRGQEARLRCSPMKGHSHVYWYRQLPEEGLKFMVYLQKENIIDESGMPKERFSAEFPKEGPSILRIQQVVRGDSAAYFCASSRQGPNYNSPLHFGNGTRLTVT.

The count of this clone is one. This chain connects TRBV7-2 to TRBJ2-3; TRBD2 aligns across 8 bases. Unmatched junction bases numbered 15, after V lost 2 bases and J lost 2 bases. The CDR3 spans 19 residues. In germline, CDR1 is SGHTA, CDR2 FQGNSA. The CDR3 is CASSLTSRAGGNTTDTQYF. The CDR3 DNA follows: TGTGCCAGCAGCTTAACGAGCCGGGCGGGGGGCAATACCACAGATACGCAGTATTTT.

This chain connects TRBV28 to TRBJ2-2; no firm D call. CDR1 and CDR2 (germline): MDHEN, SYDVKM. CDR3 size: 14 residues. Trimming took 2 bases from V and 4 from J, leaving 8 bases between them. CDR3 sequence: CASSLSSITGELFF. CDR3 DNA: TGTGCCAGCAGTTTAAGCTCAATCACCGGGGAGCTGTTTTTT.

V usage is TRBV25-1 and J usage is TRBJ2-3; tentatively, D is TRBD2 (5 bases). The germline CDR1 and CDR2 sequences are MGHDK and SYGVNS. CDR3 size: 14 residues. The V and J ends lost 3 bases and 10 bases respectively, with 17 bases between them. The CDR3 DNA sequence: TGTGCCAGCAGTGACCCTAGGACCACCGGGGCGCAGTATTTT. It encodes CASSDPRTTGAQYF.

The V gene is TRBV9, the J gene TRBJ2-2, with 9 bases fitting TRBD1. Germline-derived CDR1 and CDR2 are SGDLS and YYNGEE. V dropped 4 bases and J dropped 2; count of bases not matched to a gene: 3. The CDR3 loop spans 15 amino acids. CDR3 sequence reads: CASSQTGGNTGELFF. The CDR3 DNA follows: TGTGCCAGCAGCCAGACAGGGGGTAACACCGGGGAGCTGTTTTTT.

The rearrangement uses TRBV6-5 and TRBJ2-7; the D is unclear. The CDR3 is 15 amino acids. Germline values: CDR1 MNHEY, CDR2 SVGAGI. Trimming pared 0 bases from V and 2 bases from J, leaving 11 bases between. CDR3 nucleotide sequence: TGTGCCAGCAGTTACTCGACGCGGTCCCCCTACGAGCAGTACTTC. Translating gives CASSYSTRSPYEQYF.

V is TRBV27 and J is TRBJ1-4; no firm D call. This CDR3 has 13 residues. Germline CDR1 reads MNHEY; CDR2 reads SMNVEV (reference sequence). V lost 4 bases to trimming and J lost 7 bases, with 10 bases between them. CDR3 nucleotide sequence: TGTGCCAGCAGTTCCGGGGTGGGTGAAAAACTGTTTTTT. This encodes CASSSGVGEKLFF.

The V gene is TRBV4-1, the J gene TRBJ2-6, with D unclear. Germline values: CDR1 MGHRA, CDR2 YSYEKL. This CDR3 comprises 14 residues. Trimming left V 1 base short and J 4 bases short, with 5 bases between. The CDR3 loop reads CASSQVEGANVLTF. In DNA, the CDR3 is TGCGCCAGCAGCCAAGTGGAGGGGGCCAACGTCCTGACTTTC.

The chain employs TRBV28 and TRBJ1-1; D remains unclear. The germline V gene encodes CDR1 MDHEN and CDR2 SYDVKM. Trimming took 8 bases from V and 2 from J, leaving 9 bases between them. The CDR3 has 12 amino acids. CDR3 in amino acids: CASGDLNTEAFF. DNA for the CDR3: TGTGCCAGCGGAGACCTTAACACTGAAGCTTTCTTT.

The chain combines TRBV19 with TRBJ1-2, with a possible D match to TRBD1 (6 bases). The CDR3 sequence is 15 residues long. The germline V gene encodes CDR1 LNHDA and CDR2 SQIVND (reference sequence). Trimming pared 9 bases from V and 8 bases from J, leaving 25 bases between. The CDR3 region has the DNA TGTGCCAGCAGAGAACAACAGGGATTAACCCACGGCTACACCTTC. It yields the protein CASREQQGLTHGYTF.